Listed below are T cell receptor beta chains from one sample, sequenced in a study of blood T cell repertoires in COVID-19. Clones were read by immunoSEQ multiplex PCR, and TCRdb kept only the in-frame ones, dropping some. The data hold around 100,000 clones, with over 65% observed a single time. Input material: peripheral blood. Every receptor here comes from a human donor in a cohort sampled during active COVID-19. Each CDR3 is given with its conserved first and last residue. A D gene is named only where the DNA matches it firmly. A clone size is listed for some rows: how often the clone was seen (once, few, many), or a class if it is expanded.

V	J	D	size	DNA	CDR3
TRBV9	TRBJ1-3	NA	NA	TGTGCCAGCAGCGTAGACGCGAGGGCCTCTGGAAACACCATATATTTT	CASSVDARASGNTIYF
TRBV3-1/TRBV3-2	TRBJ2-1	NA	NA	TGTGCCAGCAGCCCCATAGGGACAGAGCAGTTCTTC	CASSPIGTEQFF
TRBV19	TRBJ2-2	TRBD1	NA	TGTGCCATATCCCGGACAGGGTGGGTTCCCGGGGAGCTGTTTTTT	CAISRTGWVPGELFF
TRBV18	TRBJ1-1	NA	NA	TGTGCCAGCTCACTGTCGGGGGGGCGGGTCACTGAAGCTTTCTTT	CASSLSGGRVTEAFF
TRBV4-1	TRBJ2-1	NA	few	TGCGCCAGCAGCCAAGTAGACATCCTCTCCTACAATGAGCAGTTCTTC	CASSQVDILSYNEQFF
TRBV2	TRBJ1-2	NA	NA	TGTGCCAGCAGTGAAGACAGGGCCCACGGCTACACCTTC	CASSEDRAHGYTF
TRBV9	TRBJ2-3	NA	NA	TGTGCCAGCAGCGTGGGCGTGGACACCGGCGGATTAGATACGCAGTATTTT	CASSVGVDTGGLDTQYF
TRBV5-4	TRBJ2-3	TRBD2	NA	TGTGCCAGCAGCCGAAGCGGGGGGAGCACAGATACGCAGTATTTT	CASSRSGGSTDTQYF
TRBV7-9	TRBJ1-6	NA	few	TGTGCCAGCAGCCCTAGTTCACCCCTCCACTTT	CASSPSSPLHF
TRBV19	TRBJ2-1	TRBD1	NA	TGTGCCAGTAGTATAATGGGGACAGGGCAGAATGAGCAGTTCTTC	CASSIMGTGQNEQFF
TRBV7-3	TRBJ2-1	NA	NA	TGTGCCAGCAGCCCCTCGGGGATGGTTGGTCTGGAGCAGTTCTTC	CASSPSGMVGLEQFF
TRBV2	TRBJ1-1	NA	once	TGTGCCAGCAGTGAAGCGCTTCAGGGGCCCCGACTTGAAGCTTTCTTT	CASSEALQGPRLEAFF
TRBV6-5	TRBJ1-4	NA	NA	TGTGCCAGCAGTTACTCGTCGGGGGATGCTAATGAAAAACTGTTTTTT	CASSYSSGDANEKLFF
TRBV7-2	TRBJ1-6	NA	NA	TGTGCCAGCAGCGTCACTAGTAATTCACCCCTCCACTTT	CASSVTSNSPLHF
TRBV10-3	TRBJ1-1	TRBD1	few	TGTGCCATTGCAACCGGGACAGGGAACACTGAAGCTTTCTTT	CAIATGTGNTEAFF
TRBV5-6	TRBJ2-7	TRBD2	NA	TGTGCCAGCAGCTTTGGCGGGGGTGGGTACGAGCAGTACTTC	CASSFGGGGYEQYF
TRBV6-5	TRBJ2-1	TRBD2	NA	TGTGCCAGCGCGCTCCTAGCGGGAGTGGTGGGTGAGCAGTTCTTC	CASALLAGVVGEQFF
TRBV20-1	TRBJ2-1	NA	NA	TGCAGTGCCTCGACTTACAATGAGCAGTTCTTC	CSASTYNEQFF
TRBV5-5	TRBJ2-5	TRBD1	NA	TGTGCCAGCAGCTTCACCCCCGGGACAGAGCAAGAGACCCAGTACTTC	CASSFTPGTEQETQYF
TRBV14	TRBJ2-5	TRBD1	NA	TGTGCCAGCAGCCTTCGGACCGGGACAGCTAGCCAAGAGACCCAGTACTTC	CASSLRTGTASQETQYF
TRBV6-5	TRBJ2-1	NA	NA	TGTGCCAGCAGACGCGACAGCTACAATGAGCAGTTCTTC	CASRRDSYNEQFF
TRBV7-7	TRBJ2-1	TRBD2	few	TGTGCTAGCAGCCGAATAGCGGGGGGGCGTAATGAGCAGTTCTTC	CASSRIAGGRNEQFF
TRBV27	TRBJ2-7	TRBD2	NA	TGTGCCAGCTCGAGCGGGGACCAACTCTACGAGCAGTACTTC	CASSSGDQLYEQYF
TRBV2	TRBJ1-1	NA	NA	TGTGCCAGCAGTGCCCAGAAGAACACTGAAGCTTTCTTT	CASSAQKNTEAFF
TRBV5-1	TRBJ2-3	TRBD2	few	TGCGCCAGCAGCCCGCTGGGACTAGCGGGGGGAATCCTCAGCACAGATACGCAGTATTTT	CASSPLGLAGGILSTDTQYF
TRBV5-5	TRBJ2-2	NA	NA	TGTGCCAGCAGCTTGGTACTAATAGCGAACACCGGGGAGCTGTTTTTT	CASSLVLIANTGELFF
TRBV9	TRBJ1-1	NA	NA	TGTGCCAGCAGCGTAGCGGGGGGTAGGTGGACTGAAGCTTTCTTT	CASSVAGGRWTEAFF